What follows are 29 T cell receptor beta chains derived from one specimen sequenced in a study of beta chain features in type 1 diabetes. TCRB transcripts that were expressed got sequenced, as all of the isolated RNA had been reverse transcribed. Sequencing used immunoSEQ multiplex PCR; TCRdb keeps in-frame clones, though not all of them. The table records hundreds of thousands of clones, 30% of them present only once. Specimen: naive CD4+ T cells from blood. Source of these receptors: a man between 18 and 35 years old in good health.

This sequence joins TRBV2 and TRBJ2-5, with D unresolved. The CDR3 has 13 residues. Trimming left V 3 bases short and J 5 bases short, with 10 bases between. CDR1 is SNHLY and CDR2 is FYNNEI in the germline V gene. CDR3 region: CASSDGWAETQYF. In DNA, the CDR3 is TGTGCCAGCAGTGATGGCTGGGCCGAGACCCAGTACTTC.

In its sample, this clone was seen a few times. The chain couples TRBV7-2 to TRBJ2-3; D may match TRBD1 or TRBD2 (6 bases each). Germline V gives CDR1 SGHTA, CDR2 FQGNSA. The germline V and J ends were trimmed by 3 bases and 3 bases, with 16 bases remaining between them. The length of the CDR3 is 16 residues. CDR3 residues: CASSFRGSGGTDTQYF. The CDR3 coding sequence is TGTGCCAGCAGCTTCAGGGGTTCCGGGGGTACAGATACGCAGTATTTT.

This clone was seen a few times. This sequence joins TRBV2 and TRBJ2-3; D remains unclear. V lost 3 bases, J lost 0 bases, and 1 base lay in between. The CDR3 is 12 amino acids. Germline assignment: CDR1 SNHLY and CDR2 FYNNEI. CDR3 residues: CASSDSTDTQYF. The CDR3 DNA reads TGTGCCAGCAGTGACAGCACAGATACGCAGTATTTT.

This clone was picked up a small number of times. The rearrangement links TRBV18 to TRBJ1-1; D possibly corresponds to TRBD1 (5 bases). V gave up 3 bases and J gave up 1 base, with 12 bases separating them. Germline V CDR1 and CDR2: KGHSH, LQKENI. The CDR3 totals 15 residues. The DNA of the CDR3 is TGTGCCAGCTCACCTCGGACAAGTGGGAACACTGAAGCTTTCTTT. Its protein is CASSPRTSGNTEAFF. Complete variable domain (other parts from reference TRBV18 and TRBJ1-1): NAGVMQNPRHLVRRRGQEARLRCSPMKGHSHVYWYRQLPEEGLKFMVYLQKENIIDESGMPKERFSAEFPKEGPSILRIQQVVRGDSAAYFCASSPRTSGNTEAFFGQGTRLTVV.

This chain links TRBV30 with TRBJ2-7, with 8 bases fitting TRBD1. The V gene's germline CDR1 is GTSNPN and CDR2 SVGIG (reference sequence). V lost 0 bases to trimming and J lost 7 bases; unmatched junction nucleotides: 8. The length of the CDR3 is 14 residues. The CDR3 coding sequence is TGTGCCTGGAGTGTGTCGCAGGGGGCGAATGAGCAGTACTTC. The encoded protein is CAWSVSQGANEQYF.

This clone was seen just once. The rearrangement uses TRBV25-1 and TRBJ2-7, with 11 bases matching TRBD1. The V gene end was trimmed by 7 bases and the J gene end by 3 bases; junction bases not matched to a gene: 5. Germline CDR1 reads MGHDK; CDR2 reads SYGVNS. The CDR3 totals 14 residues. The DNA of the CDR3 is TGTGCCAGCACCAGGACAGGGGGCATCTACGAGCAGTACTTC. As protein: CASTRTGGIYEQYF.

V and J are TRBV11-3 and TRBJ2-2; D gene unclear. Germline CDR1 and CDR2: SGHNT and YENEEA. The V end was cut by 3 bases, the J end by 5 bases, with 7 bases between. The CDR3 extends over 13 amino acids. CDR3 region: CASSFDITGELFF. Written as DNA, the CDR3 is TGTGCCAGCAGCTTCGATATAACCGGGGAGCTGTTTTTT.

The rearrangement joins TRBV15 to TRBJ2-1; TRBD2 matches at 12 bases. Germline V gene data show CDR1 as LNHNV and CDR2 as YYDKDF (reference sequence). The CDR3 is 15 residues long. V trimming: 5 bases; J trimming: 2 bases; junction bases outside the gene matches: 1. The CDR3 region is CATSRTSGAYNEQFF. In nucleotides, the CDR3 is TGTGCCACCAGCCGGACTAGCGGGGCCTACAATGAGCAGTTCTTC.

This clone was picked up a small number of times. Here the CDR3 reads CSVELAGRYGSYEQYF. Written as DNA, the CDR3 is TGCAGCGTTGAATTAGCCGGGCGATACGGGAGCTACGAGCAGTACTTC. The chain uses TRBV29-1 and TRBJ2-7; maybe TRBD2 (6 bases). The V gene's germline CDR1 is SQVTM and CDR2 ANQGSEA. Trimming took off 2 bases at V and 3 bases at J, with 20 bases between the two ends. The CDR3 consists of 16 residues.

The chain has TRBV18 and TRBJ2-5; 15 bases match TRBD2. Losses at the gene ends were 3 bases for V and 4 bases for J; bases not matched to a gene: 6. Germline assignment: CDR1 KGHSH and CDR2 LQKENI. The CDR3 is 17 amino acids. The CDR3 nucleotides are TGTGCCAGCTCACCGGGACTAGCGGGAGGTCCGGCAGAGACCCAGTACTTC. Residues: CASSPGLAGGPAETQYF.

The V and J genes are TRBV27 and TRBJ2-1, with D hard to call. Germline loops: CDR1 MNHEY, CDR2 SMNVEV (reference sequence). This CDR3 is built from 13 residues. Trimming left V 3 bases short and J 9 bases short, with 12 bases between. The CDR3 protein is CASSFLGISEQFF. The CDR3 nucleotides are TGTGCCAGCAGTTTCTTAGGGATCAGTGAGCAGTTCTTC.

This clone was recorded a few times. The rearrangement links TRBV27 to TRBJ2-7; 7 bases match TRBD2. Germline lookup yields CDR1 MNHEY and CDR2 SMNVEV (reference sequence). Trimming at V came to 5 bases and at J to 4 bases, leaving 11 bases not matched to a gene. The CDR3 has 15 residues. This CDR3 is CASSLFPGGGYEQYF. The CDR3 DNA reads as TGTGCCAGCAGTCTATTCCCGGGAGGAGGATACGAGCAGTACTTC.

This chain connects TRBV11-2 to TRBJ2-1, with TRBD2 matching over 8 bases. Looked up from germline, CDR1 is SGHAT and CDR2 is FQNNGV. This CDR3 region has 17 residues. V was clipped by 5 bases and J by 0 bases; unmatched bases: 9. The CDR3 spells CASSTAREVSSYNEQFF. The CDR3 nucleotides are TGTGCCAGCAGCACCGCGCGGGAGGTGAGCTCCTACAATGAGCAGTTCTTC.

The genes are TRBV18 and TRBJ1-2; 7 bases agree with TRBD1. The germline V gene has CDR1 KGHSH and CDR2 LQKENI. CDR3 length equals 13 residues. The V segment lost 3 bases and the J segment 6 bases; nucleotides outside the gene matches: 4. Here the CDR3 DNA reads TGTGCCAGCTCACCGGACAGGTCGGATGGCTACACCTTC. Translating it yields CASSPDRSDGYTF.

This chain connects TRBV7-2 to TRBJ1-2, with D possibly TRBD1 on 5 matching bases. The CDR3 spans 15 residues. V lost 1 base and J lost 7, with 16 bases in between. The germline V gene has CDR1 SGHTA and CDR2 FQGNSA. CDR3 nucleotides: TGTGCCAGCAGCTTAGTCAGGGAGACTCGAGGTGGCTACACCTTC. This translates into CASSLVRETRGGYTF.

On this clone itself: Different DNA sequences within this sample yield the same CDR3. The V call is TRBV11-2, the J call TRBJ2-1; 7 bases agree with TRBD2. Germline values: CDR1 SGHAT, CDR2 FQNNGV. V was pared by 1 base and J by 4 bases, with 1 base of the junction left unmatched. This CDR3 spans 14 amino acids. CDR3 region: CASSLAGGYNEQFF. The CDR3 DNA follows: TGTGCCAGCAGCTTAGCGGGAGGATACAATGAGCAGTTCTTC.

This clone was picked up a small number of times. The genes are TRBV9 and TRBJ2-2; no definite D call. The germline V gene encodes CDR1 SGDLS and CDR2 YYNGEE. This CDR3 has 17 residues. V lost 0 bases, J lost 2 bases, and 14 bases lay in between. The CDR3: CASSVAHASINTGELFF. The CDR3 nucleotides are TGTGCCAGCAGCGTAGCTCATGCAAGTATTAACACCGGGGAGCTGTTTTTT.

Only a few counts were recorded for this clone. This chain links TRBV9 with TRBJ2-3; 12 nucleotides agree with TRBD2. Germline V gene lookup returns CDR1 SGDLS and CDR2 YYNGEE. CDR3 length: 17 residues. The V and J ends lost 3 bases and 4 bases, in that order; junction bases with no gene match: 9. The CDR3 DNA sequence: TGTGCCAGCAGCGCAAACGACCTAGCGGGAGGGGCAGATACGCAGTATTTT. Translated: CASSANDLAGGADTQYF.

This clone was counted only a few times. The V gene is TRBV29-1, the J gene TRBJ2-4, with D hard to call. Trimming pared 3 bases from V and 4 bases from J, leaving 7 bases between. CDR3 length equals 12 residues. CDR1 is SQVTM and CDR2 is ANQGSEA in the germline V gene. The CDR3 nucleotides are TGCAGCGTTGAGGACGGAAAAAACATTCAGTACTTC. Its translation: CSVEDGKNIQYF.

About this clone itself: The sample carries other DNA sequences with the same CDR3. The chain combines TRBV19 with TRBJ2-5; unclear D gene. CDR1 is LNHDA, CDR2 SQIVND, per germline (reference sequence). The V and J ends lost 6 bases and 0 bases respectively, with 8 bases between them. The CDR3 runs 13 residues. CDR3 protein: CASSDRYQETQYF. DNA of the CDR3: TGTGCCAGTAGCGACCGATACCAAGAGACCCAGTACTTC.

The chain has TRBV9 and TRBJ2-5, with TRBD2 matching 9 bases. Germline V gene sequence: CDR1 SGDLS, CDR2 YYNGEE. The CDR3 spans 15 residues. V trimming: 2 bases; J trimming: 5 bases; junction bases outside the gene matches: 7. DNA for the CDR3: TGTGCCAGCAGCGTTAGCGGGAGTGGAGGGGAGACCCAGTACTTC. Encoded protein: CASSVSGSGGETQYF.

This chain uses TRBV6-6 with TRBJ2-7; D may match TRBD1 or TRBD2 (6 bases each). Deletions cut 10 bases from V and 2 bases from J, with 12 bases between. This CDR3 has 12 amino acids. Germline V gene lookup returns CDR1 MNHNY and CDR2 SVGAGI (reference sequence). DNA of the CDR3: TGTGCCACCTCGGGGGCAACCTACGAGCAGTACTTC. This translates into CATSGATYEQYF.

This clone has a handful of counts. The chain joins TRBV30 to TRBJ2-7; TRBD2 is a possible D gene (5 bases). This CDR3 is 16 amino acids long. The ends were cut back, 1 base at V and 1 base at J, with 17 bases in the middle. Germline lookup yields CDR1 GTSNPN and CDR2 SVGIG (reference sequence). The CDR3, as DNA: TGTGCCTGGAGTGCTCCGCGGGTAGCGAGGTCCTACGAGCAGTACTTC. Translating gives CAWSAPRVARSYEQYF.

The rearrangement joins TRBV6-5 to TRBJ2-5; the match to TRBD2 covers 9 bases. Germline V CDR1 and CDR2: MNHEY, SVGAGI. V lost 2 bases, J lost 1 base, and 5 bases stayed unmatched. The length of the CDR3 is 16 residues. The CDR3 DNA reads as TGTGCCAGCAGTTACAGACAAGCGGGAGGCCAAGAGACCCAGTACTTC. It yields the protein CASSYRQAGGQETQYF.

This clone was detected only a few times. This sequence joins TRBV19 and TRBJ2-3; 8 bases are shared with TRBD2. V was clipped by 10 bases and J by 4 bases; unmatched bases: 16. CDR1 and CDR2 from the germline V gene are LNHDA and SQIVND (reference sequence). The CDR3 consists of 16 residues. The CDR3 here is CATKSGMAGGADTQYF. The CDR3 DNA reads TGTGCCACCAAATCGGGTATGGCGGGAGGTGCAGATACGCAGTATTTT.

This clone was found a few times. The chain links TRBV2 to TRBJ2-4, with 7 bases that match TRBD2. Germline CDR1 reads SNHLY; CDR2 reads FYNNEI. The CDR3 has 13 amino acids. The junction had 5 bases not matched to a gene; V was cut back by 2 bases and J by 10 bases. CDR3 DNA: TGTGCCAGCAGTGAAACTAGCGCCCAGATTCAGTACTTC. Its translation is CASSETSAQIQYF.

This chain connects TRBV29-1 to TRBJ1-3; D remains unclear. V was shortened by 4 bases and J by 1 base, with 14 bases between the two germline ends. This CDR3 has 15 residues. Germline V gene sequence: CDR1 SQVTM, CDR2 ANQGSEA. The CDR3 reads CSVGQSSDSGNTIYF. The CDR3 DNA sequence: TGCAGCGTTGGTCAGAGCTCGGATTCTGGAAACACCATATATTTT.

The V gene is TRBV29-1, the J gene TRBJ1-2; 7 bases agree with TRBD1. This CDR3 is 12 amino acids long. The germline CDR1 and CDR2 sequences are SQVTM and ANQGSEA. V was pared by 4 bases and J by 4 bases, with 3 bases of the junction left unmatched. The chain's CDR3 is CSVGGQPYGYTF. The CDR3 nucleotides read TGCAGCGTTGGGGGACAGCCCTATGGCTACACCTTC.

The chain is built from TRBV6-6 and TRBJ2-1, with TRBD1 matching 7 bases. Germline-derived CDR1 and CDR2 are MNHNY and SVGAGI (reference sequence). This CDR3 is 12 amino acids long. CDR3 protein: CATGPSGNEQFF. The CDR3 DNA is TGTGCGACAGGGCCCTCGGGCAATGAGCAGTTCTTC.